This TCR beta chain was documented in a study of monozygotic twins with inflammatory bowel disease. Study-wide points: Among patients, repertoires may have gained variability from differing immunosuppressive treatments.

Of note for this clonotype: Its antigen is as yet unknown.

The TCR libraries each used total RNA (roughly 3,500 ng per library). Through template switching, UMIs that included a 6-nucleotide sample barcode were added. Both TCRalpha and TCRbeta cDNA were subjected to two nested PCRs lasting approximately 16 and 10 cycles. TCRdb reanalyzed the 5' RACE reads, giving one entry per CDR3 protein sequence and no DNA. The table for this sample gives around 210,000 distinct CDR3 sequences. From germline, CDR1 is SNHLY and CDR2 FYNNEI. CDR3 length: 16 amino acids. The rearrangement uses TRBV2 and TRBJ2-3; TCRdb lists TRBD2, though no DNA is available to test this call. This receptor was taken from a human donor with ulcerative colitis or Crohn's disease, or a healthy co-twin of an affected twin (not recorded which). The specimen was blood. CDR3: CASSVPGLATTDTQYF.